Following are 20 T cell receptor beta chains from one sample sequenced in a study of T cell responses to AZD1222 COVID-19 vaccine. Using immunoSEQ multiplex PCR, the repertoire was profiled, and TCRdb retains in-frame clones only, with some absent. Of about 59,000 clones listed, 80% to 90% were seen once; the top ten hold roughly 6%. This specimen was peripheral blood, taken 28 days after the second AZD1222 dose. The receptor source for this set is an adult who received the AZD1222 COVID-19 vaccine.

This clone was seen only once. The chain joins TRBV7-3 to TRBJ2-5; perhaps TRBD2 as D (7 bases). CDR1 SGHTA and CDR2 FQGTGA come from the germline V gene. The V gene lost 5 bases and the J gene lost 1 base, with 11 bases spanning the gap. The CDR3 has 14 residues. CDR3 bases: TGTGCCAGCAGCCCGCGGGGGCCCCAAGAGACCCAGTACTTC. Its protein product is CASSPRGPQETQYF.

The genes are TRBV30 and TRBJ2-2; TRBD2 matches 7 bases. V dropped 5 bases and J dropped 1; count of bases not matched to a gene: 7. The CDR3 length is 15 residues. In germline, CDR1 is GTSNPN, CDR2 SVGIG (reference sequence). CDR3 amino acids: CAWGSAGVNTGELFF. The CDR3 coding sequence is TGTGCCTGGGGTTCGGCGGGGGTGAACACCGGGGAGCTGTTTTTT.

This chain's CDR3 is CASSLDYSSYNEQFF. CDR3 DNA sequence: TGTGCCAGCAGCTTGGATTATTCATCCTACAATGAGCAGTTCTTC. This rearrangement joins TRBV5-4 to TRBJ2-1; D unresolved. The V end was cut by 0 bases, the J end by 1 base, with 8 bases between. The CDR3 consists of 15 residues. The germline V gene has CDR1 SGHNT and CDR2 YYREEE (reference sequence).

V is TRBV5-1 and J is TRBJ1-6; TRBD1 is a possible D gene (5 bases). The germline gives CDR1 SGHRS, CDR2 YFSETQ. There are 17 residues in the CDR3. Trimming stripped 0 bases from V and 0 bases from J, with 10 bases between. The CDR3 DNA sequence: TGCGCCAGCAGCTTGGGGGGCATTAGCTCCTATAATTCACCCCTCCACTTT. Translating gives CASSLGGISSYNSPLHF.

This clone was seen a few times. The chain couples TRBV7-2 to TRBJ1-2; the match to TRBD1 covers 9 bases. Germline V gene lookup returns CDR1 SGHTA and CDR2 FQGNSA. The CDR3 runs 13 residues. The V and J ends lost 3 bases and 5 bases, in that order; junction bases with no gene match: 1. The CDR3 bases are TGTGCCAGCAGCTTTGGGACAGGGTATGGCTACACCTTC. It translates to CASSFGTGYGYTF.

The V call is TRBV6-1, the J call TRBJ1-5; no reliable D call. Germline V CDR1 and CDR2: MNHNS, SASEGT. This CDR3 contains 15 residues. The germline V and J ends were trimmed by 0 bases and 3 bases, with 9 bases remaining between them. CDR3 in DNA: TGTGCCAGCAGTGAAGCGCGGATTCTCAATCAGCCCCAGCATTTT. Encoded protein: CASSEARILNQPQHF.

CDR3 DNA sequence: TGCGCCAGCAGTGAGGGGACAGGGAAAATGAACACTGAAGCTTTCTTT. As protein: CASSEGTGKMNTEAFF. The rearrangement uses TRBV10-1 and TRBJ1-1, with 9 bases fitting TRBD1. V shed 2 bases and J 0 bases; nucleotides not matched to a gene: 4. Germline V gives CDR1 WNHNN, CDR2 SYGVQD (reference sequence). The CDR3 has 16 amino acids.

This clone came up a few times. The V call is TRBV3-1 (or the pseudogene TRBV3-2), the J call TRBJ2-7; D unclear. The V and J ends lost 0 bases and 3 bases respectively, with 9 bases between them. The length of the CDR3 is 14 residues. Per germline, CDR1 LGHDT and CDR2 YNNKEL (reference sequence). The CDR3 DNA is TGTGCCAGCAGCCAAGATCCTTACAGCTACGAGCAGTACTTC. This encodes CASSQDPYSYEQYF.

This chain links TRBV3-1 (or the pseudogene TRBV3-2) with TRBJ1-2; unclear D gene. Trimming stripped 2 bases from V and 6 bases from J, with 16 bases between. The CDR3 is 15 amino acids. CDR1 is LGHDT, CDR2 YNNKEL, per germline (reference sequence). The CDR3 loop reads CASSQTPQLGNGYTF. The CDR3 DNA reads as TGTGCCAGCAGCCAAACACCCCAGTTGGGGAATGGCTACACCTTC.

The CDR3 sequence is CASSSRGGTNEKLFF. In DNA, the CDR3 is TGCGCCAGCAGCTCTCGAGGGGGGACTAATGAAAAACTGTTTTTT. The V gene is TRBV5-1, the J gene TRBJ1-4; D perhaps matches TRBD1 (6 bases). The CDR3 extends over 15 amino acids. Looked up from germline, CDR1 is SGHRS and CDR2 is YFSETQ. Deletions cut 3 bases from V and 2 bases from J, with 11 bases between.

The V call is TRBV27, the J call TRBJ2-1; D is possibly TRBD2 (6 bases). From germline, CDR1 is MNHEY and CDR2 SMNVEV (reference sequence). The CDR3 consists of 16 residues. The V end lost 1 base, the J end lost 0 bases, and 10 bases lay between the germline ends. The CDR3 spells CASSLFHGSSYNEQFF. DNA of the CDR3: TGTGCCAGCAGTTTATTCCACGGGAGCTCCTACAATGAGCAGTTCTTC.

The CDR3 loop is CASSPSRHEQFF. The CDR3 DNA sequence: TGTGCCAGCAGCCCAAGTCGGCATGAGCAGTTCTTC. The chain joins TRBV7-8 to TRBJ2-1; D is ambiguous. Germline V gives CDR1 SGHVS, CDR2 FQNEAQ. V gave up 5 bases and J gave up 8 bases, with 10 bases separating them. The CDR3 is 12 residues long. The entire variable domain, with the rest obtained from reference TRBV7-8 and TRBJ2-1, is as follows: GAGVSQSPRYKVAKRGQDVALRCDPISGHVSLFWYQQALGQGPEFLTYFQNEAQLDKSGLPSDRFFAERPEGSVSTLKIQRTQQEDSAVYLCASSPSRHEQFFGPGTRLTVL.

The V call is TRBV19, the J call TRBJ2-1; D is unclear. Trimming stripped 1 base from V and 8 bases from J, with 12 bases between. Germline values: CDR1 LNHDA, CDR2 SQIVND (reference sequence). CDR3 length equals 14 residues. CDR3 sequence reads: CASSIVVEMDEQFF. CDR3 sequence (DNA): TGTGCCAGTAGTATAGTAGTCGAGATGGATGAGCAGTTCTTC.

This clone was counted once. This chain links TRBV27 with TRBJ1-2; no definite D call. The CDR3 has 15 amino acids. V lost 5 bases and J lost 5, with 18 bases in between. In germline, CDR1 is MNHEY, CDR2 SMNVEV (reference sequence). CDR3 protein: CASSPSSTREYGYTF. The CDR3 DNA reads as TGTGCCAGCAGTCCCTCCTCCACTCGGGAGTATGGCTACACCTTC.

The gene calls are TRBV18 and TRBJ1-6; 7 positions agree with TRBD1. CDR1 and CDR2 (germline): KGHSH, LQKENI. The CDR3 consists of 18 residues. Germline trimming cut 4 bases from V and 0 bases from J; bases unmatched to any gene: 9. Written as DNA, the CDR3 is TGTGCCAGCTCACAATCGGGACAGCTGAGCTCCTATAATTCACCCCTCCACTTT. Translation: CASSQSGQLSSYNSPLHF.

The chain is built from TRBV9 and TRBJ2-7; 13 bases map to TRBD2. V gave up 4 bases and J gave up 2 bases; unmatched junction bases: 3. Germline V gene data show CDR1 as SGDLS and CDR2 as YYNGEE. The CDR3 covers 15 residues. Here the CDR3 DNA reads TGTGCCAGCAGCAAAGGGACTAGCGGGACCTACGAGCAGTACTTC. This gives the protein CASSKGTSGTYEQYF.

This chain links TRBV6-5 with TRBJ2-2; 11 nucleotides agree with TRBD2. Per germline, CDR1 MNHEY and CDR2 SVGAGI. With V trimmed by 8 bases and J by 5 bases, 7 bases remained unmatched. CDR3 length: 15 residues. Written as DNA, the CDR3 is TGTGCCAGCGGCTTGACTAGCGGGGCGACCGGGGAGCTGTTTTTT. The encoded protein is CASGLTSGATGELFF.

This chain joins TRBV10-3 and TRBJ1-2; 9 bases map to TRBD1. V gave up 7 bases and J gave up 8 bases; unmatched junction bases: 11. In germline, CDR1 is ENHRY, CDR2 SYGVKD. The CDR3 spans 14 residues. In DNA form, the CDR3 reads TGTGCCATCACCCAGGGACAGGGTACGGGGGGCTACACCTTC. Its translation: CAITQGQGTGGYTF.

The V call is TRBV29-1, the J call TRBJ2-3; 8 nucleotides line up with TRBD1. Trimming cost V 5 bases and J 3 bases; bases outside gene matches: 1. Germline V CDR1 and CDR2: SQVTM, ANQGSEA. The CDR3 is made up of 12 amino acids. For the CDR3, the DNA is TGCAGCGTTCGACAGGGGACAGATACGCAGTATTTT. Translating gives CSVRQGTDTQYF.

The chain combines TRBV3-1 (or the pseudogene TRBV3-2) with TRBJ1-2, with 8 bases fitting TRBD1. This CDR3 has 16 amino acids. Germline V gene data show CDR1 as LGHDT and CDR2 as YNNKEL (reference sequence). V shed 1 base, J shed 2 bases, and the junction held 6 bases outside the gene matches. The CDR3 DNA reads TGTGCCAGCAGCCAAGTCCTTGGACAGGGCAACTATGGCTACACCTTC. Translation gives CASSQVLGQGNYGYTF.